These T cell receptor beta chains were read from a single sample in a study of T cells in Graves' hyperthyroidism and ophthalmopathy. TCRdb recomputed calls from the multiplex PCR reads with MiXCR, one row per CDR3 protein. The sample carries approximately 500,000 distinct CDR3 sequences, 46% recorded once. The sequenced material came from peripheral blood or thyroid tissue (not recorded which). The receptors stem from a woman between 18 and 30 years old with Graves' hyperthyroidism. CDR3s include the opening cysteine and the closing phenylalanine or tryptophan. The order of the fields is V gene, J gene, D gene, clone size, CDR3 DNA, CDR3 protein. D genes are given only for firm matches. Some rows have no size entry. The others give once, few or many, or a class for an expanded clone.

>TRBV4-2|TRBJ1-5|NA|NA
TGTGCCAGCAGCAGCCAGAGGGATAGCAATCAGCCCCAGCATTTT
CASSSQRDSNQPQHF
>TRBV29-1|TRBJ1-5|NA|NA
TGCAGCGGAGGGACAAATAGCAATCAGCCCCAGCATTTT
CSGGTNSNQPQHF
>TRBV12-3/TRBV12-4|TRBJ1-5|NA|few
TGTGCCAGCAGTTTATTGTCCGGGGGGCCCCAGCATTTT
CASSLLSGGPQHF
>TRBV12-3/TRBV12-4|TRBJ2-7|NA|many
TGTGCCAGCAGAGATAAGACAGGTTCCTCCGAGCAGTACTTC
CASRDKTGSSEQYF
>TRBV6-5|TRBJ1-5|NA|many
TGTGCCAGCACTAATGACCCGGGGGCGAGCAATCAGCCCCAGCATTTT
CASTNDPGASNQPQHF
>TRBV24-1|TRBJ1-2|NA|NA
TGTGCCACCAGTGGCCCGGGAGGGGAATCGCATGGCTACACCTTC
CATSGPGGESHGYTF
>TRBV12-5|TRBJ1-1|NA|many
TGTGCTAGTGGTGGGACATCGGATCTTGAAGCTTTCTTT
CASGGTSDLEAFF
>TRBV20-1|TRBJ2-7|NA|NA
TGCAGTGGGTCCCCGGGAATCGAGCAGTACTTC
CSGSPGIEQYF
>TRBV12-3/TRBV12-4|TRBJ2-3|TRBD2|NA
TGTGCCAGCAGCCCACTGAGCGGGAGCCATATAGATACGCAGTATTTT
CASSPLSGSHIDTQYF
>TRBV5-8|TRBJ1-1|TRBD1|many
TGTGCCAGCAGCTGGAAGACAGGGGCGAACACTGAAGCTTTCTTT
CASSWKTGANTEAFF